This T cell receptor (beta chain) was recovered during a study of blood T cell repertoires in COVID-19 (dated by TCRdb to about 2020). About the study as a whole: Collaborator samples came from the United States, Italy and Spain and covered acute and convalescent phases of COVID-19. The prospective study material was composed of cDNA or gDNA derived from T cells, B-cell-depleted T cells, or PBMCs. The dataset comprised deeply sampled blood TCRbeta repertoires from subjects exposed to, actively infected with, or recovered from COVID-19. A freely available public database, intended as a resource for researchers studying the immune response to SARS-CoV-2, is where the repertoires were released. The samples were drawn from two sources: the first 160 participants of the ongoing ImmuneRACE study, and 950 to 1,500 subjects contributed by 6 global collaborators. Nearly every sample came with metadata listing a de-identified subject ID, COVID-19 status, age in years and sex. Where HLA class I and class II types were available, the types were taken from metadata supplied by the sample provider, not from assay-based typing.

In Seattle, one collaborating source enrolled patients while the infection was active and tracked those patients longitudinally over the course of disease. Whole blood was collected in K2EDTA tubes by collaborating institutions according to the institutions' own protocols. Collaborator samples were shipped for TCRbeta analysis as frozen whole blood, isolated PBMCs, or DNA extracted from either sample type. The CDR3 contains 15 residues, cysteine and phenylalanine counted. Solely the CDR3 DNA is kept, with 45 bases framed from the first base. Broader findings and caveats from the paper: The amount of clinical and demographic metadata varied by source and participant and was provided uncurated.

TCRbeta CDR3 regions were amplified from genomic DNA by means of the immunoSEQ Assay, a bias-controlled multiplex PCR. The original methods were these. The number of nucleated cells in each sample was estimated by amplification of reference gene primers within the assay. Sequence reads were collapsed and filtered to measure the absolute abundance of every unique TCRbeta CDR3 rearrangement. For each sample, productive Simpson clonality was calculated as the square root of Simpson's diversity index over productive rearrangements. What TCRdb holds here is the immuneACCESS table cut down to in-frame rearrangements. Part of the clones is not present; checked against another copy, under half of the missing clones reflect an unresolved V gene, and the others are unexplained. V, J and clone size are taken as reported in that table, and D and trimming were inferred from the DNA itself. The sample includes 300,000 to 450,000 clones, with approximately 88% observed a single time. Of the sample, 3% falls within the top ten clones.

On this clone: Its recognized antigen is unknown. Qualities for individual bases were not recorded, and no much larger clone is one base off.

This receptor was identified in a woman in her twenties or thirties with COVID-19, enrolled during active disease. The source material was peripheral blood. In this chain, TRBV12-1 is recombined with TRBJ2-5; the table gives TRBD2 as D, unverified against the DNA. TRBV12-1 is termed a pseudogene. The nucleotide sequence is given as TGTGCCAGCAGCTCCCGGGATAGCGGGGCGGAGACCCAGTACTTC. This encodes CASSSRDSGAETQYF.